The clone carrying this T cell receptor beta chain was detected once. As yet, its antigen is unknown. Germline-derived CDR1 and CDR2 are LGHDT and YNNKEL (reference sequence). There are 11 residues in the CDR3. Random hexamers were used to reverse transcribe roughly 0.5 to 1 ug of RNA. Amplification of TCR beta CDR3 by immunoSEQ multiplex PCR spanned 54 Vbeta and 13 Jbeta. TCRdb recomputed calls from the immunoSEQ multiplex PCR reads with MiXCR, one row per CDR3 protein. Of around 190,000 distinct CDR3 sequences listed, about 95% were seen once; the top ten hold 0.1%. TEMRA cells were enriched by FACS, and CD4+ and CD8+ T cells were negatively isolated. The data belong to a study of CD8 T cells in Susac syndrome. General study points: By the study's own acknowledgment, its TCR sequencing and HLA analysis included relatively few individuals.

This receptor was identified in a human donor in good health. The chain has TRBV3-1 and TRBJ2-5; TRBD2 is a possible D gene (5 bases). The DNA end favors TRBJ2-1, so the J call may be wrong. Sequenced input: CD4+ T cells from PBMCs. CDR3 DNA sequence: TGTGCCAGCAGCCAAGGGAGGACCCAGTTCTTC. Translation: CASSQGRTQFF.